A single sample gave rise to the 16 T cell receptor beta chains below, sequenced in a study of blood T cells in healthy people across ages. The use of a sample-barcoded 5' primer and a J-beta primer mix characterized a second PCR of about 7 to 12 cycles. TCRdb re-called the 5' RACE reads through MiXCR, storing one row per CDR3 protein. The sample lists approximately 1.5 million distinct CDR3 sequences, 30% to 40% occurring once. The sequenced sample was blood. These receptor sequences come from a woman aged 25 to 45 in good health.

J is TRBJ2-3 and V is TRBV15; the D call may be TRBD1 or TRBD2 (7 bases each). With 5 bases removed from V and 6 bases from J, the gap between germline ends came to 21 bases. Germline CDR1 and CDR2: LNHNV and YYDKDF (reference sequence). This CDR3 region has 16 residues. In DNA form, the CDR3 reads TGTGCCACCAGCTCGGGGGGAGCTACACAGGGGGATACGCAGTATTTT. Residues: CATSSGGATQGDTQYF.

This clonotype has more than one count but fewer than ten. The chain couples TRBV3-1 to TRBJ2-7; 11 bases agree with TRBD2. Per the germline V gene, CDR1 is LGHDT and CDR2 is YNNKEL (reference sequence). The CDR3 runs to 16 residues. With 2 bases clipped from V and 1 base from J, the junction kept 4 bases outside the gene matches. The chain's CDR3 is CASSQKLAGVSYEQYF. CDR3 sequence (DNA): TGTGCCAGCAGCCAAAAACTAGCGGGGGTTTCCTACGAGCAGTACTTC.

With respect to this clonotype: A much larger clone differs from this one at a single base, so this may be a read error. CDR3 region: CAIRPGRQETRYF. CDR3 DNA sequence: TGTGCCATCAGGCCGGGGAGACAAGAGACCCGGTACTTC. V and J are TRBV10-3 and TRBJ2-5, with D possibly matching TRBD2 (5 bases). Germline CDR1 reads ENHRY; CDR2 reads SYGVKD. This CDR3 has 13 amino acids.

V is TRBV28 and J is TRBJ2-4; D gene ambiguous. The tail of the sequence fits TRBJ2-7 better, so the J call may be wrong. The CDR3 extends over 13 amino acids. Germline assignment: CDR1 MDHEN and CDR2 SYDVKM. The CDR3 region is CASSSSGPREQYF. The CDR3 DNA reads TGTGCCAGCAGTTCCTCCGGCCCCCGCGAGCAGTACTTC.

This clonotype was seen only a few times. V is TRBV3-1 and J is TRBJ2-7, with D perhaps given as TRBD1 or TRBD2 (6 bases each). Trimming removed 4 bases from V and 0 bases from J, with 13 bases in between. The CDR3 is 15 residues long. Germline loops: CDR1 LGHDT, CDR2 YNNKEL (reference sequence). CDR3 sequence (DNA): TGTGCCAGCAGCCCCTGGGGGGCGAGCTCCTACGAGCAGTACTTC. It encodes CASSPWGASSYEQYF.

In its sample, this clonotype was seen a few times. This chain connects TRBV12-5 to TRBJ2-3; TRBD2 agrees at 11 bases. V gave up 7 bases and J gave up 5 bases; unmatched junction bases: 5. CDR1 is LGHNT and CDR2 is FRNRAP in the germline V gene. The CDR3 extends over 14 amino acids. The CDR3 DNA reads TGTGCTAGTGTCGGGACTAGCGGTAGAGATACGCAGTATTTT. Translating gives CASVGTSGRDTQYF. The entire variable domain, with the rest obtained from reference TRBV12-5 and TRBJ2-3, is as follows: DARVTQTPRHKVTEMGQEVTMRCQPILGHNTVFWYRQTMMQGLELLAYFRNRAPLDDSGMPKDRFSAEMPDATLATLKIQPSEPRDSAVYFCASVGTSGRDTQYFGPGTRLTVL.

The chain joins TRBV29-1 to TRBJ1-1; possibly TRBD1 for D (5 bases). The CDR3 has 13 amino acids. Trimming cost V 4 bases and J 0 bases, with 9 bases left between them. Looked up from germline, CDR1 is SQVTM and CDR2 is ANQGSEA. The CDR3 region is CSVVRGLNTEAFF. DNA for the CDR3: TGCAGCGTTGTGAGGGGCCTGAACACTGAAGCTTTCTTT.

In this sample, this clonotype turned up once. A much larger clonotype is one base distant, so this may be a read error. The chain is built from TRBV29-1 and TRBJ2-7; D is possibly TRBD2 (6 bases). CDR1 and CDR2 (germline): SQVTM, ANQGSEA. The CDR3 covers 12 residues. V was shortened by 7 bases and J by 4 bases, with 14 bases between the two germline ends. CDR3 coding DNA: TGCAGCGCAGTTAGCGGCAAGTACGAGCAGTACTTC. Translated, it gives CSAVSGKYEQYF.

The chain carries TRBV6-1 and TRBJ1-5; D ambiguous. The CDR3 totals 14 residues. With 6 bases removed from V and 5 bases from J, the gap between germline ends came to 14 bases. Germline V gene data show CDR1 as MNHNS and CDR2 as SASEGT. CDR3 nucleotide sequence: TGTGCCAGCAGGGAGGTACCCAACGATCAGCCCCAGCATTTT. Protein product: CASREVPNDQPQHF.

This clonotype was detected a few times. The gene calls are TRBV7-9 and TRBJ2-3, with a possible D match to TRBD2 (6 bases). Germline CDR1 SEHNR, CDR2 FQNEAQ (reference sequence). Deletions cut 1 base from V and 4 bases from J, with 9 bases between. This CDR3 has 14 amino acids. The DNA for the CDR3 is TGTGCCAGCAGCTTAGTCGGGGGTCCAGATACGCAGTATTTT. Its translation is CASSLVGGPDTQYF.

V gene TRBV6-1 combines with J gene TRBJ1-4, with a tentative D call TRBD1 (5 bases). Deletions cut 6 bases from V and 4 bases from J, with 21 bases between. CDR1 MNHNS and CDR2 SASEGT come from the germline V gene. This CDR3 has 17 residues. CDR3 DNA: TGTGCCAGCAGAGCCGGGACCAACGACCGGGGTAATGAAAAACTGTTTTTT. Translating gives CASRAGTNDRGNEKLFF.

V usage is TRBV20-1 and J usage is TRBJ1-2; D unclear. Per germline, CDR1 DFQATT and CDR2 SNEGSKA (reference sequence). CDR3 size: 14 residues. Trimming left V 0 bases short and J 4 bases short, with 12 bases between. CDR3 sequence: CSARDARRSYGYTF. In nucleotides, the CDR3 is TGCAGTGCTAGAGATGCCAGGCGGTCCTATGGCTACACCTTC.

The chain has TRBV9 and TRBJ2-2, with 13 positions matching TRBD2. Germline V CDR1 and CDR2: SGDLS, YYNGEE. V shed 3 bases, J shed 7 bases, and the junction held 6 bases outside the gene matches. This CDR3 has 16 amino acids. CDR3: CASSATSGRAGGELFF. CDR3 DNA: TGTGCCAGCAGCGCCACTAGCGGGAGGGCCGGCGGGGAGCTGTTTTTT.

The chain links TRBV2 to TRBJ1-2; D remains ambiguous. CDR1 SNHLY and CDR2 FYNNEI come from the germline V gene. Trimming shortened V by 6 bases and J by 7 bases, and 15 bases separated the two germline ends. The CDR3 is 13 residues long. In DNA, the CDR3 is TGTGCCAGCAGGGGTGGCCCGGCCATTGGCTACACCTTC. Translating it yields CASRGGPAIGYTF.

There are a few counts of this clonotype. The CDR3 DNA is TGCAGTGCTAGTCGACAGGGGAATGAAAAACTGTTTTTT. Its protein product is CSASRQGNEKLFF. The rearrangement uses TRBV20-1 and TRBJ1-4; 8 positions match TRBD1. Germline V CDR1 and CDR2: DFQATT, SNEGSKA (reference sequence). CDR3 length: 13 residues. Trimming took 3 bases from V and 5 from J; bases not matched to a gene: 2.

V is TRBV12-3 or TRBV12-4 and J is TRBJ2-2, with TRBD2 identical over 9 bases. There are 16 residues in the CDR3. Trimming cost V 3 bases and J 7 bases; bases outside gene matches: 9. Here the CDR3 reads CASSLSSGGHVGELFF. In DNA, the CDR3 is TGTGCCAGCAGTTTGAGTAGCGGGGGTCATGTCGGGGAGCTGTTTTTT.